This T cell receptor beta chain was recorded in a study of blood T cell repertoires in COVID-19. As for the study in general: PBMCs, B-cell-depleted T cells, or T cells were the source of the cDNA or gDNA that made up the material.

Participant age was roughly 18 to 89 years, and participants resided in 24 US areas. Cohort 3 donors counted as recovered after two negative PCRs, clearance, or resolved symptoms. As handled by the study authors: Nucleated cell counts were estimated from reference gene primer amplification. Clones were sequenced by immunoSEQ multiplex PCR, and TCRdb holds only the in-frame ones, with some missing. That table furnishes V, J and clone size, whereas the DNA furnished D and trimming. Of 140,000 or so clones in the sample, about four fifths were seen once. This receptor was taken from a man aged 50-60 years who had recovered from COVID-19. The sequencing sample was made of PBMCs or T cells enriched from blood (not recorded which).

CDR3 sequence: CASSLATGLNWDEQFF. The CDR3 nucleotides are TGTGCCAGCAGCTTAGCGACAGGGTTGAATTGGGATGAGCAGTTCTTC. This chain connects TRBV11-1 to TRBJ2-1; the match to TRBD1 covers 7 bases. With V trimmed by 0 bases and J by 8 bases, 10 bases remained unmatched. Germline CDR1 and CDR2: SGHAT and FQDESV (reference sequence). The CDR3 has 16 amino acids.